The T cell receptor (beta chain) described here comes from a study of cytomegalovirus exposure and HLA in healthy donors (dated by TCRdb to the late 2010s). As for the study more broadly: An earlier analysis of approximately 600 of the donors reported 250 to 350 Gb of sequence data and approximately 110 million unique TCR beta sequences from about 179 million T cells. Roughly 320 gigabases of sequencing data and around 80 million unique TCR sequences made up an early release that covered approximately 620 HLA-typed donors. Of the 300 to 500 genotyped donors, 75% to 85% were placed in the genetic ancestry cluster associated with self-reported Caucasian donors. The study aimed to test whether signatures of past pathogen exposure could be identified by cataloging public T cell receptors. The study used immunosequencing to profile the T cell repertoires of under 700 subjects and linked those repertoires to cytomegalovirus serostatus. In addition to the first cohort of approximately 650 subjects, a separate validation cohort of approximately 120 different subjects was used. The study combined high-throughput TCR immunosequencing, statistical association of individual TCRs with disease status, and machine learning to predict cytomegalovirus infection status. A later analysis re-examined previously published TCR beta repertoires from more than 600 donors and added high-resolution HLA genotyping to investigate patterns of TCR occurrence. Rather than drawing on any new phenotypic data, the later analysis identified candidate immune exposures from TCR beta sequences and the way those sequences occurred across donors. An earlier analysis of some 500 of the donors applied high-throughput TCR beta sequencing to assess whether each TCR beta V gene segment acted as functional or pseudogenic. Donor age, sex, ethnicity and CMV serostatus were compiled alongside the repertoire data. Genome-wide SNP genotypes for about 65% of the 666 donors were used in a later genetic analysis, which treated that subset as a discovery cohort. All discovery cohort repertoires had been generated on a single sequencing platform. Both class I and class II loci were covered by HLA typing, at four-digit resolution. The number of donors typed differed by locus, with about 629-630 for A, B, C, DRB1 and DQB1, roughly 520 for DQA1, nearly 610 for DPA1, and about 450 for DPB1. A few DR-DQ haplotypes were treated as single units for association and clustering because of strong linkage in the cohort. Among around 400 genotyped donors of the cohort, an average of approximately 220,000 unique TCR beta nucleotide sequences was sequenced per donor, of which about 18% were non-productive. On the study overall, not on this receptor specifically: Immune exposure information for the cohort was limited to CMV serostatus. Broadly in line with IMGT annotations, most TCR beta V segments showed up in productive rearrangements about 90% or about 30% of the time in an earlier analysis of some 590 of the donors. A later analysis found that HLA-associated TCR beta chains were more clonally expanded and had lower generation probabilities than equally common non-associated chains. The sequencing pipeline was judged likely to have produced a cluster of highly shared sequence variants as a technical artifact. Specific HLA alleles were associated with roughly 17,000 TCR beta sequences at a false discovery rate of 0.05 in a later analysis. Over 15 rarely observed V segments, including chromosome 9 orphons, were excluded from the earlier analysis of several hundred of the donors because counts were too low. Cytomegalovirus status was reported to be diagnosed by the classifier with high specificity and sensitivity in both the original and validation cohorts. According to a later analysis, TCR association rates differed among HLA loci, with DRB1 alleles showing the most associated TCRs and HLA-C alleles showing the fewest. The cohort was sequenced for TCR beta chains only, and without alpha or paired-chain data the features that could be detected were limited. Because HLA typing was unavailable for some donors at each locus, only the typed subset was used in association tests. The presence/absence analyses assumed that sequencing depth was roughly uniform across donors, and that assumption may not be true. Because the 87-base-pair reads could not distinguish some IMGT-functional V segments, including TRBV6-2 and TRBV6-3, those segments were excluded. In a later analysis, several top co-occurrence clusters were reported to appear linked to parvovirus B19, influenza, CMV and Epstein-Barr virus. V-gene and J-gene trimming of TCR beta chains was associated with a missense DCLRE1C variant in a later genetic analysis, and the association was replicated in an independent cohort. When HLA alleles, especially DR and DQ, strongly co-occurred, attributing TCR associations to individual alleles was difficult. Three of the identified cytomegalovirus-associated TCR beta chains were confirmed in vitro to be specific for cytomegalovirus antigens. In a later genetic analysis, fewer N-insertions in productive TCRs were reported among donors in an Asian-associated ancestry cluster than the roughly 700-donor mean. The study gave a list of under 200 TCR beta chains associated with cytomegalovirus. A further reported finding was that TCR beta sequences accurately predicted the HLA-A and HLA-B alleles for most subjects in the first cohort. The authors suggested that the approach could potentially be generalized to other disease states and immunological phenotypes. In a later analysis, most CMV-associated TCR beta chains were found to appear HLA-restricted, with HLA associations seemingly driven largely by CMV exposure. Linkage disequilibrium might explain the correlated functional status among segregating V segments, but an unknown experimental factor could not be excluded. Most TCR sequences were observed very rarely across donors, whereas some public TCRs were present in many individuals.

This clone has more than one count but fewer than ten. Its antigen is unknown. No base quality information exists; no much larger clone differs at one position. CDR1 and CDR2 were assigned from the germline V gene as SGHRS and YFSETQ. Germline trimming: 5 bases from V, 4 bases from J; junction bases outside gene matches: 11. Its CDR3 holds 15 amino acids, cysteine through phenylalanine. The entry retains the CDR3 DNA only, 45 bases that are in frame from base 1. The library was produced with the immunoSEQ multiplex PCR assay. A mixture of 60 forward primers for TCR Vbeta segments and 13 reverse primers for TCR Jbeta segments was used in the multiplex PCR. The CDR3 region of rearranged TCR beta genes was amplified from genomic DNA by a multiplex PCR assay. On the Illumina HiSeq System, the amplified TCR beta libraries were sequenced as 87-base-pair reads. As for the original processing: In a later analysis, tens of millions of unique TCR beta chains were counted across the approximately 670 repertoires, and around 11 million of these chains were shared by at least two donors. Raw reads were error-corrected and collapsed into unique sequences by a nearest-neighbor algorithm in which closely related sequences were merged to remove PCR and sequencing errors. V, D and J gene segments were assigned by aligning CDR3 sequences to IMGT reference sequences. For a sequence to be retained, at least a six-nucleotide match to both a V gene segment and a J gene segment was required. A rearrangement was called productive if the CDR3 had no stop codons and remained in frame with V and J, and every other rearrangement was called non-productive. CDR3 was defined by IMGT convention, running from the second conserved V-encoded cysteine to the conserved J-encoded phenylalanine. The earlier analysis of about 530 of the donors excluded any sequence lacking an unambiguous match to a single V gene segment. An earlier analysis of approximately 590 of the donors classified V segments as functional when productive rearrangements were above 56.7% and as segregating when the standard deviation between donors was above 5%. A statistical classification framework was built for diagnosing cytomegalovirus status from the catalog of TCR beta chain sequences. In a later analysis, TCR nucleotide sequences were compared against IMGT/GENE-DB human TR gene sequences so that V and J genes could be assigned. Using the TCRdist pipeline, a later analysis assigned CDR3 sequences along with most-parsimonious VDJ recombination scenarios. In a later analysis, every TCR beta chain was defined by the combination of its CDR3 amino acid sequence and its V-gene family, and reads without a unique V-gene family were dropped. To address suspected cross-contamination and a sequencing artifact, a later analysis removed roughly 640 highly shared, low-generation-probability nucleotide sequences. For each public chain, a later analysis derived a clonal expansion index from normalized ranks of inferred template counts within each repertoire. In a later analysis, generation probabilities were computed using a VDJ recombination model fitted to out-of-frame rearrangements, and the results were checked against IGoR. In a later analysis, TCR-TCR, TCR-HLA and TCR-CMV co-occurrence was scored with hypergeometric tests, and a repertoire-size bias correction was applied to TCR pairs. To estimate false discovery rates, a later analysis permuted the HLA or CMV assignments 20 times. In a later analysis, co-occurring TCRs were grouped using DBSCAN, with TCRdist sequence similarity added in when clustering inside HLA-allele-positive subsets. Co-occurrence clustering excluded repertoires with fewer than 30,000 or more than 120,000 public chains, plus five with anomalous nucleotide sharing. In its TCRdb copy, this immuneACCESS table keeps in-frame sequences only and misses some clones. Where compared with another copy, unresolved V genes explain less than half of these, and the others have no known cause. V and J calls and clone size are given by that table; D and trimming were obtained from the DNA. Recorded for this sample are some 30,000 clones; around nine tenths of them occurred a single time. Approximately 3% of the sample goes to the ten largest clones.

The cohort consisted of 600 to 700 healthy bone marrow donors. Cohort members were all nominally healthy when sampled, although unrecorded immune exposures were likely present. The donor was CMV seronegative and was included in the group of several hundred seronegative cohort members. A peripheral blood sample was provided by each donor, and peripheral blood mononuclear cells were used for TCR beta sequencing. Genomic DNA was extracted from the blood cell samples with the Qiagen DNeasy Blood Extraction Kit. The chain was built from TRBV5-1 and TRBJ2-7; 8 middle bases align to TRBD2. This sequence originates from a boy younger than 18 in good health and CMV-seronegative. The sample consisted of PBMCs. CDR3 region: CASRLWAGGSYEQYF. In nucleotides, the sequence is TGCGCCAGCAGGCTGTGGGCGGGGGGTTCTTACGAGCAGTACTTC.